A selection of T cell receptor beta chains follows, all from one sample in a study of blood T cell repertoires in COVID-19. Assay: immunoSEQ multiplex PCR; the TCRdb copy retains only in-frame clones and omits some. This table has about 67,000 clones, roughly 89% appearing once. The sequenced material came from peripheral blood. The receptor set was obtained from a woman older than 75 with acute or convalescent COVID-19. Each CDR3 is given with its conserved first and last residue. D genes are given only for firm matches. Expanded clones get a size class; other rows say once, few or many, or leave the size out.

D gene	J gene	V gene	CDR3 length	clone size	CDR3 DNA	CDR3 protein
.	TRBJ1-3	TRBV11-3	16	few	TGTGCCAGCAGCCCCCGCCCGCAGGGCTCTGGAAACACCATATATTTT	CASSPRPQGSGNTIYF
.	TRBJ1-2	TRBV7-9	13	.	TGTGCCAGCAGCTCCAGGGTCGGCTATGGCTACACCTTC	CASSSRVGYGYTF
.	TRBJ2-1	TRBV19	16	.	TGTGCCACGGACAGGGGTGTAGCGGGAACCCACAATGAGCAGTTCTTC	CATDRGVAGTHNEQFF
.	TRBJ1-1	TRBV6-5	14	.	TGTGCCAGCACTAACCCTCGAGGGGGCACTGAAGCTTTCTTT	CASTNPRGGTEAFF
TRBD2	TRBJ2-2	TRBV5-1	14	.	TGCGCCAGCAGCTTTAGCGGGAGTAGCGGGGAGCTGTTTTTT	CASSFSGSSGELFF
.	TRBJ2-3	TRBV19	13	.	TGTGCCAGTAGGCCCCCGGGGGCAGATACGCAGTATTTT	CASRPPGADTQYF
TRBD1	TRBJ1-5	TRBV2	14	.	TGTGCCAGCAGTGAGGGGACAGGGTGGCAGCCCCAGCATTTT	CASSEGTGWQPQHF
TRBD2	TRBJ2-3	TRBV7-2	15	.	TGTGCCAGCAGCAGGACTAGCGGAAGCACAGATACGCAGTATTTT	CASSRTSGSTDTQYF
TRBD1	TRBJ1-4	TRBV7-9	14	.	TGTGCCAGCAGCTTAGCAGGGGGCTTGGAAAAACTGTTTTTT	CASSLAGGLEKLFF
.	TRBJ2-5	TRBV12-3/TRBV12-4	12	.	TGTGCCAGCAGTTACACGCAAGAGACCCAGTACTTC	CASSYTQETQYF
.	TRBJ2-2	TRBV18	14	.	TGTGCCAGCTCATTCGGACTACGAACCGGGGAGCTGTTTTTT	CASSFGLRTGELFF